This T cell receptor beta chain derives from a study of metastatic and nonmetastatic thyroid tumors. Study context: The comparison covered peripheral blood and tumor or nodule tissue in malignant and benign thyroid patients.

This clone occurred many times. Its antigen is unidentified. Authors' processing steps: CDR3 differences across clinicopathological groups were used to build a distant-metastasis classifier for papillary thyroid cancer. TCRdb reanalyzed the PCR reads via MiXCR. The V and J calls come from TCRdb's annotation, not from the publication. The sample consists of 40,000 to 50,000 clones, roughly 3.9% of them appearing once. Patients underwent thyroid surgery, and none had received any treatment before it. Study-wide points: Malignant tumors reportedly showed significantly higher TCR beta diversity than benign nodules in both blood and tumor.

The CDR3 consists of 14 residues. V lost 6 bases, J lost 6 bases, and 6 bases stayed unmatched. Sequencing input: blood. The sequence came from a female donor with papillary thyroid cancer or a benign thyroid nodule (not recorded which). Some clones in this sample may be carry-over from other donors' samples. The chain links TRBV12-3 or TRBV12-4 to TRBJ2-7; 12 nucleotides align to TRBD2. CDR3 DNA sequence: TGTGCCAGCAGCCCACTAGCGGGAGGTGCCGAGCAGTACTTC. Protein: CASSPLAGGAEQYF.